These 28 T cell receptor beta chains came from one sample sequenced in a study of blood T cell repertoires in COVID-19. Sequenced by immunoSEQ multiplex PCR; TCRdb stores in-frame clones only, minus some. Altogether some 170,000 clones are present, 70% to 85% being singletons, with the ten largest covering 13% to 15%. Sequenced material: PBMCs or T cells enriched from blood (not recorded which). The source of these receptors is a man in his fifties or sixties who had recovered from COVID-19.

The DNA for the CDR3 is TGTGCCAGCAGTCCCGACAGGGGGAACACTGAAGCTTTCTTT. It yields the protein CASSPDRGNTEAFF. This sequence joins TRBV3-1 (or the pseudogene TRBV3-2) and TRBJ1-1; the match to TRBD1 covers 8 bases. The CDR3 is 14 amino acids. V lost 6 bases, J lost 1 base, and 4 bases stayed unmatched. The germline V gene encodes CDR1 LGHDT and CDR2 YNNKEL (reference sequence).

J is TRBJ1-4 and V is TRBV14; D is unclear. Germline CDR1 SGHDN, CDR2 FVKESK. Trimming took 4 bases from V and 3 from J, leaving 15 bases between them. This CDR3 contains 16 residues. DNA of the CDR3: TGTGCCAGCAGCCCGGGTGGGAGACAAGCTAATGAAAAACTGTTTTTT. Translation gives CASSPGGRQANEKLFF.

The V gene is TRBV5-1, the J gene TRBJ2-4, with D hard to call. Germline CDR1 and CDR2: SGHRS and YFSETQ. The V end was cut by 4 bases, the J end by 0 bases, with 14 bases between. The CDR3 covers 16 residues. The CDR3 coding sequence is TGCGCCAGCAGCCCGAGACAAACTCTAGCCAAAAACATTCAGTACTTC. Its translation is CASSPRQTLAKNIQYF.

The chain carries TRBV2 and TRBJ1-4; D remains unclear. Trimming removed 4 bases at V and 4 bases at J, with 13 bases between. The length of the CDR3 is 15 residues. Germline CDR1 and CDR2: SNHLY and FYNNEI. This CDR3 reads CASSVSGVVNEKLFF. As DNA, the CDR3 is TGTGCCAGCAGTGTCTCCGGAGTGGTTAATGAAAAACTGTTTTTT.

The rearrangement joins TRBV7-6 to TRBJ2-5; D possibly corresponds to TRBD2 (7 bases). The V gene's germline CDR1 is SGHVS and CDR2 FNYEAQ. V was cut by 2 bases and J by 1 base, with 11 bases left in between. CDR3 length equals 15 residues. The CDR3 DNA reads TGTGCCAGCAGCTTACCGGGGGGCCCCCAAGAGACCCAGTACTTC. It translates to CASSLPGGPQETQYF.

V is TRBV2 and J is TRBJ2-1, with 9 positions matching TRBD2. V lost 6 bases and J lost 4; bases outside the gene matches: 7. The CDR3 is made up of 15 amino acids. Germline CDR1 SNHLY, CDR2 FYNNEI. The CDR3 here is CASRALTSGYNEQFF. Written as DNA, the CDR3 is TGTGCCAGCAGAGCCCTGACTAGCGGTTACAATGAGCAGTTCTTC.

The V call is TRBV5-6, the J call TRBJ1-2, with D possibly matching TRBD1 (5 bases). The CDR3 length is 14 residues. The germline CDR1 and CDR2 sequences are SGHDT and YYEEEE. V lost 3 bases to trimming and J lost 5 bases, with 14 bases between them. CDR3 sequence reads: CASSSKGRPYGYTF. The CDR3, as DNA: TGTGCCAGCAGCTCAAAGGGGCGGCCTTATGGCTACACCTTC.

V is TRBV27 and J is TRBJ1-5, with D perhaps TRBD1 (5 bases). CDR1 and CDR2 (germline): MNHEY, SMNVEV (reference sequence). The germline V and J ends were trimmed by 6 bases and 2 bases, with 20 bases remaining between them. There are 17 residues in the CDR3. Here the CDR3 DNA reads TGTGCCAGCAGCCCCCGGGGGGGGACCTACGGCAATCAGCCCCAGCATTTT. Translated: CASSPRGGTYGNQPQHF.

V gene TRBV30 combines with J gene TRBJ2-7, with 12 bases matching TRBD1. The CDR3 covers 15 residues. CDR1 GTSNPN and CDR2 SVGIG come from the germline V gene (reference sequence). J lost 4 bases, V lost 0 bases, and 4 bases had no gene match. Written as DNA, the CDR3 is TGTGCCTGGAGTGTCGGGGGACAGGGGGCGTACGAGCAGTACTTC. Amino acid sequence: CAWSVGGQGAYEQYF. The entire variable domain, with the rest obtained from reference TRBV30 and TRBJ2-7, is as follows: SQTIHQWPATLVQPVGSPLSLECTVEGTSNPNLYWYRQAAGRGLQLLFYSVGIGQISSEVPQNLSASRPQDRQFILSSKKLLLSDSGFYLCAWSVGGQGAYEQYFGPGTRLTVT.

The gene calls are TRBV4-1 and TRBJ1-3, with TRBD1 matching 11 bases. V was clipped by 6 bases and J by 2 bases; unmatched bases: 9. Germline-derived CDR1 and CDR2 are MGHRA and YSYEKL. The CDR3 length is 17 residues. CDR3: CASSGMPGQGAGNTIYF. The DNA of the CDR3 is TGCGCCAGCAGTGGGATGCCGGGACAGGGGGCTGGAAACACCATATATTTT.

V usage is TRBV3-1 (or the pseudogene TRBV3-2) and J usage is TRBJ2-1; D is unresolved. The V end was cut by 5 bases, the J end by 10 bases, with 9 bases between. CDR1 LGHDT and CDR2 YNNKEL come from the germline V gene (reference sequence). CDR3 length equals 11 residues. CDR3 nucleotides: TGTGCCAGCAGCTCGCCCTACGAGCAGTTCTTC. It specifies CASSSPYEQFF.

J is TRBJ2-3 and V is TRBV28; 12 bases are a match to TRBD1. CDR3 length equals 16 residues. J lost 0 bases, V lost 9 bases, and 7 bases had no gene match. Germline lookup yields CDR1 MDHEN and CDR2 SYDVKM. The CDR3 DNA sequence: TGTGCCAGTCCGGGACAGGGGGCGAATAGCACAGATACGCAGTATTTT. This sequence encodes CASPGQGANSTDTQYF.

The chain joins TRBV20-1 to TRBJ2-5, with unresolved D. Looked up from germline, CDR1 is DFQATT and CDR2 is SNEGSKA (reference sequence). The CDR3 is 11 residues long. V lost 2 bases to trimming and J lost 7 bases, with 8 bases between them. CDR3 in amino acids: CSARLTGTQYF. CDR3 DNA sequence: TGCAGTGCTAGACTAACCGGGACCCAGTACTTC.

This clone was observed once. J is TRBJ2-5 and V is TRBV6-2 or TRBV6-3, with TRBD2 matching 12 bases. Germline loops: CDR1 MNHEY, CDR2 SVGEGT. This CDR3 region has 15 residues. Trimming at V came to 4 bases and at J to 4 bases, leaving 4 bases not matched to a gene. The CDR3 coding sequence is TGTGCCAGCAGTTCTCCTAGCGGGGGGGGAGAGACCCAGTACTTC. This encodes CASSSPSGGGETQYF.

V is TRBV5-1 and J is TRBJ1-2; TRBD1 matches 8 bases. This CDR3 has 16 residues. Trimming cost V 3 bases and J 5 bases; bases outside gene matches: 12. Germline-derived CDR1 and CDR2 are SGHRS and YFSETQ. The CDR3 loop reads CASSSQQGAGGYGYTF. CDR3 nucleotides: TGCGCCAGCAGCTCACAGCAGGGGGCCGGGGGTTATGGCTACACCTTC.

In DNA, the CDR3 is TGCGCCAGCAGCGTGACAGTAGCCAAAAACATTCAGTACTTC. Amino acid sequence: CASSVTVAKNIQYF. The genes are TRBV5-1 and TRBJ2-4, with D possibly being TRBD1 (5 bases). Germline lookup yields CDR1 SGHRS and CDR2 YFSETQ. The CDR3 has 14 amino acids. V gave up 4 bases and J gave up 0 bases, with 8 bases separating them.

V is TRBV6-5 and J is TRBJ1-2; 7 bases line up with TRBD1. The germline V gene has CDR1 MNHEY and CDR2 SVGAGI. The CDR3 has 14 residues. V was clipped by 6 bases and J by 6 bases; unmatched bases: 10. The CDR3 DNA reads TGTGCCAGCAGAGAGACAGGGCGGTTTGATGGCTACACCTTC. Translated: CASRETGRFDGYTF.

The V and J genes are TRBV4-1 and TRBJ1-3; D might be TRBD1 (5 bases). V gave up 4 bases and J gave up 1 base, with 8 bases separating them. CDR3 length: 14 amino acids. The V gene's germline CDR1 is MGHRA and CDR2 YSYEKL. CDR3 sequence: CASSPQGSGNTIYF. The DNA of the CDR3 is TGCGCCAGCAGCCCCCAGGGATCTGGAAACACCATATATTTT.

Concerning this clone itself: The junction departs from the called germline gene at one end, perhaps through a read error. The chain couples TRBV6-5 to TRBJ2-7; 11 bases are a match to TRBD2. Per germline, CDR1 MNHEY and CDR2 SVGAGI. The CDR3 is 15 residues long. The CDR3 DNA sequence: TGTGCCAGCAGGTACTTAGCGGGGGGGACCTACGAGCAGTACTTC. Its translation: CASRYLAGGTYEQYF.

This chain's CDR3 is CASSQDLGEVGSPLHF. As DNA, the CDR3 is TGCGCCAGCAGCCAAGATCTAGGGGAGGTTGGCTCACCCCTCCACTTT. The rearrangement links TRBV4-1 to TRBJ1-6; perhaps TRBD1 as D (5 bases). The CDR3 is made up of 16 amino acids. Germline CDR1 and CDR2: MGHRA and YSYEKL. The V end lost 0 bases, the J end lost 10 bases, and 16 bases lay between the germline ends.

The chain links TRBV12-3 or TRBV12-4 to TRBJ1-1; 7 bases are a match to TRBD1. Germline trimming cut 5 bases from V and 3 bases from J; bases unmatched to any gene: 3. The CDR3 totals 13 residues. The CDR3: CASSPTGYTEAFF. CDR3 coding DNA: TGTGCCAGCAGTCCGACAGGGTACACTGAAGCTTTCTTT.

The rearrangement joins TRBV25-1 to TRBJ2-7; TRBD1 aligns across 9 bases. Trimming took 3 bases from V and 3 from J; bases not matched to a gene: 3. CDR1 and CDR2 from the germline V gene are MGHDK and SYGVNS. There are 14 residues in the CDR3. In DNA, the CDR3 is TGTGCCAGCAGTGAGACAGGGGGTTACTACGAGCAGTACTTC. This translates into CASSETGGYYEQYF.

This clone was observed a single time. The gene calls are TRBV10-3 and TRBJ1-1, with TRBD1 identical over 7 bases. The germline gives CDR1 ENHRY, CDR2 SYGVKD. With V trimmed by 3 bases and J by 0 bases, 1 base remained unmatched. This CDR3 region has 14 residues. The CDR3 loop reads CAISEGGMNTEAFF. The CDR3 region has the DNA TGTGCCATCAGTGAAGGGGGCATGAACACTGAAGCTTTCTTT.

This clone was observed a few times. The chain recombines TRBV5-1 with TRBJ2-2, with 8 bases lining up with TRBD2. The junction had 1 base not matched to a gene; V was cut back by 0 bases and J by 6 bases. The V gene's germline CDR1 is SGHRS and CDR2 YFSETQ. The CDR3 sequence is 14 residues long. The CDR3 region is CASSLAGGAGELFF. CDR3 bases: TGCGCCAGCAGCTTGGCCGGGGGGGCCGGGGAGCTGTTTTTT.

This clone was counted only a few times. The genes are TRBV27 and TRBJ1-3; TRBD1 is a possible D gene (5 bases). This CDR3 has 16 residues. CDR1 and CDR2 (germline): MNHEY, SMNVEV (reference sequence). The V and J ends lost 2 bases and 1 base respectively, with 12 bases between them. CDR3 loop: CASSLQGPASGNTIYF. DNA of the CDR3: TGTGCCAGCAGTTTACAGGGCCCCGCTTCTGGAAACACCATATATTTT.

The sample holds one count of this clone. The rearrangement links TRBV12-3 or TRBV12-4 to TRBJ2-7, with a tentative D call TRBD1 (6 bases). The CDR3 is made up of 13 amino acids. V was pared by 3 bases and J by 7 bases, with 13 bases between. The CDR3 is CASSFGGSGEQYF. Here the CDR3 DNA reads TGTGCCAGCAGTTTTGGGGGCTCGGGGGAGCAGTACTTC.

Turning to this clone: Other DNA sequences in this specimen translate into the identical CDR3. The chain carries TRBV24-1 and TRBJ1-2; D might be TRBD1 (5 bases). The CDR3 consists of 12 residues. The germline V and J ends were trimmed by 4 bases and 4 bases, with 6 bases remaining between them. Germline lookup yields CDR1 KGHDR and CDR2 SFDVKD. The CDR3 DNA reads as TGTGCCACCAGTGAGGGGGGCTATGGCTACACCTTC. Protein product: CATSEGGYGYTF.

CDR3 amino acids: CATNPRNTEAFF. The CDR3 nucleotides are TGTGCCACAAACCCCAGGAACACTGAAGCTTTCTTT. This sequence joins TRBV28 and TRBJ1-1; D not certain. Trimming took off 10 bases at V and 1 base at J, with 10 bases between the two ends. This CDR3 contains 12 residues. Per the germline V gene, CDR1 is MDHEN and CDR2 is SYDVKM.